This TCR beta chain was profiled in a study of T cell changes during pregnancy in multiple sclerosis. Only in-frame clones appear in the TCRdb table, and some are missing; sequencing was by immunoSEQ multiplex PCR. This repertoire shows nearly 50,000 clones, nearly 95% found once; its top ten account for roughly 0.5%. In germline, CDR1 is SEHNR, CDR2 FQNEAQ (reference sequence). With 6 bases clipped from V and 1 base from J, the junction kept 14 bases outside the gene matches. CDR3 length: 17 residues. The clonotype originates from a female donor with multiple sclerosis, enrolled in a pregnancy study. The sample consisted of CD4+ T cells from peripheral blood mononuclear cells, taken in the first trimester of pregnancy. The chain carries TRBV7-9 and TRBJ1-1, with 7 bases matching TRBD1. The DNA of the CDR3 is TGTGCCAGCAGTTGGTCGTTTAGGGGACAGTGGAACACTGAAGCTTTCTTT. Residues: CASSWSFRGQWNTEAFF.